This is a list of T cell receptor beta chains from one sample in a study of cytomegalovirus exposure and HLA in healthy donors. The assay was immunoSEQ multiplex PCR, and TCRdb's table has in-frame clones only and misses some. Of roughly 93,000 clones listed, 76% are singletons. The specimen sequenced was PBMCs. These receptors were taken from a middle-aged man in good health and CMV-seronegative. The CDR3 runs from the conserved cysteine through the conserved F or W. The D gene is left open where the match is weak. The size field is filled for only some rows; it gives once, few, many or a size class.

CDR3 protein: CASSTGGLAGGAYEQYF; CDR3 DNA: TGTGCCAGCAGCACCGGGGGACTAGCGGGGGGAGCCTACGAGCAGTACTTC; D gene: TRBD2; clone size: NA; V gene: TRBV9; J gene: TRBJ2-7
CDR3 protein: CASSDGQGYGYTF; CDR3 DNA: TGTGCCAGCAGTGATGGACAGGGCTATGGCTACACCTTC; D gene: TRBD1; clone size: NA; V gene: TRBV6-1; J gene: TRBJ1-2
CDR3 protein: CASSRASGYQETQYF; CDR3 DNA: TGCGCCAGCAGCAGGGCTAGCGGCTACCAAGAGACCCAGTACTTC; D gene: TRBD2; clone size: once; V gene: TRBV4-1; J gene: TRBJ2-5
CDR3 protein: CSVNAAVNYGYTF; CDR3 DNA: TGCAGCGTGAATGCTGCAGTCAATTATGGCTACACCTTC; D gene: NA; clone size: NA; V gene: TRBV29-1; J gene: TRBJ1-2
CDR3 protein: CASSISGGSSYEQYF; CDR3 DNA: TGTGCCAGCAGCATTAGCGGGGGTAGCTCCTACGAGCAGTACTTC; D gene: TRBD2; clone size: few; V gene: TRBV7-8; J gene: TRBJ2-7
CDR3 protein: CASSQSTVNEYEQYF; CDR3 DNA: TGTGCCAGCAGCCAATCGACAGTGAACGAATACGAGCAGTACTTC; D gene: NA; clone size: NA; V gene: TRBV4-2; J gene: TRBJ2-7
CDR3 protein: CATTPGKHTEAFF; CDR3 DNA: TGTGCCACGACCCCAGGGAAGCACACTGAAGCTTTCTTT; D gene: NA; clone size: NA; V gene: TRBV13; J gene: TRBJ1-1
CDR3 protein: CASSERASNTEAFF; CDR3 DNA: TGTGCCAGCAGTGAGAGGGCTTCGAACACTGAAGCTTTCTTT; D gene: NA; clone size: few; V gene: TRBV2; J gene: TRBJ1-1
CDR3 protein: CASSRTVGQGEAFF; CDR3 DNA: TGTGCCAGCAGTCGGACAGTAGGACAGGGTGAAGCTTTCTTT; D gene: TRBD1; clone size: once; V gene: TRBV6-1; J gene: TRBJ1-1
CDR3 protein: CASSLSGGPYNEQFF; CDR3 DNA: TGTGCCAGCAGTTTAAGCGGGGGGCCCTACAATGAGCAGTTCTTC; D gene: TRBD2; clone size: NA; V gene: TRBV11-1; J gene: TRBJ2-1
CDR3 protein: CASSNPLAAQPRGQFF; CDR3 DNA: TGTGCCAGCAGCAACCCTCTAGCGGCCCAACCCAGAGGGCAGTTCTTC; D gene: TRBD2; clone size: NA; V gene: TRBV7-8; J gene: TRBJ2-1
CDR3 protein: CASSQDGSRETQYF; CDR3 DNA: TGCGCCAGCAGCCAAGATGGGAGCCGGGAGACCCAGTACTTC; D gene: NA; clone size: once; V gene: TRBV4-1; J gene: TRBJ2-5
CDR3 protein: CASSLDSMGLLYNEQFF; CDR3 DNA: TGTGCCAGCAGCCTGGACAGTATGGGGCTCCTCTACAATGAGCAGTTCTTC; D gene: NA; clone size: few; V gene: TRBV5-5; J gene: TRBJ2-1
CDR3 protein: CASSPTGGITYNEQFF; CDR3 DNA: TGTGCCAGCAGCCCAACGGGGGGAATCACCTACAATGAGCAGTTCTTC; D gene: TRBD2; clone size: NA; V gene: TRBV13; J gene: TRBJ2-1
CDR3 protein: CASSSTDSYEQYF; CDR3 DNA: TGTGCCAGCAGTTCAACAGACTCCTACGAGCAGTACTTC; D gene: NA; clone size: NA; V gene: TRBV6-5; J gene: TRBJ2-7
CDR3 protein: CASSQGRGDFTDTQYF; CDR3 DNA: TGCGCCAGCAGCCAAGGGCGGGGGGACTTCACAGATACGCAGTATTTT; D gene: TRBD2; clone size: NA; V gene: TRBV4-3; J gene: TRBJ2-3
CDR3 protein: CASSLQARDTIYF; CDR3 DNA: TGTGCCAGCAGCTTACAGGCGAGGGACACCATATATTTT; D gene: NA; clone size: NA; V gene: TRBV11-2; J gene: TRBJ1-3
CDR3 protein: CASSLRGGSSYNEQFF; CDR3 DNA: TGTGCCAGCAGTCTTAGGGGGGGGAGCTCCTACAATGAGCAGTTCTTC; D gene: NA; clone size: NA; V gene: TRBV2; J gene: TRBJ2-1
CDR3 protein: CASSLRIPGGPQYF; CDR3 DNA: TGTGCCAGCAGCTTACGTATACCCGGGGGGCCCCAGTACTTC; D gene: NA; clone size: NA; V gene: TRBV7-2; J gene: TRBJ2-5
CDR3 protein: CASTLGFGNTIYF; CDR3 DNA: TGTGCCAGCACCCTAGGTTTTGGAAACACCATATATTTT; D gene: NA; clone size: NA; V gene: TRBV6-6; J gene: TRBJ1-3
CDR3 protein: CASSLGAFGANVLTF; CDR3 DNA: TGTGCCAGCAGCTTAGGCGCTTTTGGGGCCAACGTCCTGACTTTC; D gene: NA; clone size: NA; V gene: TRBV7-8; J gene: TRBJ2-6
CDR3 protein: CASSPDREQPQHF; CDR3 DNA: TGTGCCAGTAGTCCGGACAGGGAACAGCCCCAGCATTTT; D gene: TRBD1; clone size: NA; V gene: TRBV19; J gene: TRBJ1-5
CDR3 protein: CAGGRVRGEQYF; CDR3 DNA: TGCGCCGGGGGGAGGGTCCGGGGCGAGCAGTACTTC; D gene: TRBD2; clone size: NA; V gene: TRBV10-2; J gene: TRBJ2-7